The entry that follows covers one T cell receptor beta chain sequence. Its binding antigen is unknown. No clone much larger than this one lies a single base away; base qualities are absent. The data originate from a study of tumor-infiltrating lymphocytes in oesophageal squamous cell carcinoma (dated by TCRdb to the mid-2010s). V is reduced by 0 bases and J by 3 bases, leaving a spacing of 9 bases between them. From cysteine to phenylalanine, the CDR3 is 15 amino acids long. The read is trimmed to its CDR3 DNA, 45 bases read in frame from base 1. CDR1 and CDR2 are drawn from the germline V gene: MNHEY, SVGAGI. Receptor libraries were prepared by PCR. The sample was run on an Illumina HiSeq 2000. The public reads were reprocessed in TCRdb via fastp at Q25 and MiXCR, keeping in-frame beta chains. Each entry merges the rows of one CDR3 protein and shows their most common DNA and genes. In this sample the table shows 15,000 to 20,000 distinct CDR3 sequences, approximately 46% of which occur a single time. 23% of the sample belongs to the ten largest clones.

The V gene is TRBV6-5 and the J gene is TRBJ1-5; too little of a D gene remains to name it. Sequenced sample: esophageal tumor tissue. The TCR originated in a male donor with esophageal squamous cell carcinoma. CDR3 reads: CASSYSGNDNQPQHF. The sequence in DNA is TGTGCCAGCAGTTACTCAGGAAACGACAATCAGCCCCAGCATTTT.